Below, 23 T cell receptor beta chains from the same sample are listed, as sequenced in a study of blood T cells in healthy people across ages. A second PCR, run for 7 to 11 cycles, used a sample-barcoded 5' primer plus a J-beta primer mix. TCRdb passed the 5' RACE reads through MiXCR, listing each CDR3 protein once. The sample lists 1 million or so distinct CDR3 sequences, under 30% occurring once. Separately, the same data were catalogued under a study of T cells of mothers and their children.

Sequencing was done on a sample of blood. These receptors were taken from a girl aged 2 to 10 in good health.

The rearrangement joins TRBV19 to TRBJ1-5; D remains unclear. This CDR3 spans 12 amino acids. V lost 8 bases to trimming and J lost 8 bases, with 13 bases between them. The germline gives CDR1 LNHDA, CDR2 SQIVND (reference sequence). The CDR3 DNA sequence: TGTGCCAGTTACCTACCCGGGGAGCCCCAGCATTTT. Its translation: CASYLPGEPQHF.

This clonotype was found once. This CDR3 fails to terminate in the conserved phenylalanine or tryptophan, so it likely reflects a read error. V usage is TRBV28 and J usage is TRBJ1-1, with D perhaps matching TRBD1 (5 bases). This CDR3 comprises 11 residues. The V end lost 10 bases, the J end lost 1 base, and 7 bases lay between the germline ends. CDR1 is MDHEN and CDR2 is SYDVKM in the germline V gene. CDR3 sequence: CATTGNTEAFV. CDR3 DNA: TGTGCCACTACAGGGAACACTGAAGCTTTCGTT.

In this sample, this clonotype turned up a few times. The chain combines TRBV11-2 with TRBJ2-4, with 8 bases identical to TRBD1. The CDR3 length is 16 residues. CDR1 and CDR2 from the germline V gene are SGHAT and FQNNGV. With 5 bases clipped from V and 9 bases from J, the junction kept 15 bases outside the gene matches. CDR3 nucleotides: TGTGCCAGCAGCCCTAAGCGGACAGGGCACGATGGCATTCAGTACTTC. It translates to CASSPKRTGHDGIQYF.

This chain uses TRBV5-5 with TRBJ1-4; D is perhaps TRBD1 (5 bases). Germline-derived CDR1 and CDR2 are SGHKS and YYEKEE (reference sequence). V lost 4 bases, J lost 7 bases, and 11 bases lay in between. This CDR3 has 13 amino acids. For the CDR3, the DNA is TGTGCCAGCAGCCGAGTGGGGCGTGAAAAACTGTTTTTT. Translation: CASSRVGREKLFF.

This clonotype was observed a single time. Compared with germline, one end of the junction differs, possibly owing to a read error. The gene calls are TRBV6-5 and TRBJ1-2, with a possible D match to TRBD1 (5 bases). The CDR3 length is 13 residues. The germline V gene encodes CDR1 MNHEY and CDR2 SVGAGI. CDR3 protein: CANSYGTVYGYTF. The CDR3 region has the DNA TGTGCCAACAGTTACGGGACGGTTTATGGCTACACCTTC.

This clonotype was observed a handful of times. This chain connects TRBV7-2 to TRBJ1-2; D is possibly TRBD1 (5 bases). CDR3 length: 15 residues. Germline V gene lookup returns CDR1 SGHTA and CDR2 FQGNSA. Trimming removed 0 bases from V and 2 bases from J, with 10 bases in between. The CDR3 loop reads CASSLAQGPNYGYTF. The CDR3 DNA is TGTGCCAGCAGCTTAGCCCAGGGACCGAACTATGGCTACACCTTC.

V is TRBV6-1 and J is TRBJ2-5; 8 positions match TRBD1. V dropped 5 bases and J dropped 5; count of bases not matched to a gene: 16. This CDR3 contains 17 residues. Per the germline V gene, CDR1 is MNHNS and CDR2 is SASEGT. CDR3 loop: CASSLGAGGNSGETQYF. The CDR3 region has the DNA TGTGCCAGCAGTCTTGGGGCAGGGGGCAATAGTGGGGAGACCCAGTACTTC.

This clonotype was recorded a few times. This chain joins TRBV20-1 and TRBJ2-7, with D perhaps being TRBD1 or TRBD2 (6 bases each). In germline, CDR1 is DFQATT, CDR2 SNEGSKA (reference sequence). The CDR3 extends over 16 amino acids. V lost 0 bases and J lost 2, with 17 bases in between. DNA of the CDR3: TGCAGTGCTAGAGATCCGGCCAGGGGACTCACCTACGAGCAGTACTTC. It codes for CSARDPARGLTYEQYF.

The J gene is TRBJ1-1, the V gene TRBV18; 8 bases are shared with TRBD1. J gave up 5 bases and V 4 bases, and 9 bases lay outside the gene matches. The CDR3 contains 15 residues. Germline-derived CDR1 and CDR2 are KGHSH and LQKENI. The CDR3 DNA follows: TGTGCCAGCTCACAGTCCGGACAGGGTAATACTGAAGCTTTCTTT. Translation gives CASSQSGQGNTEAFF.

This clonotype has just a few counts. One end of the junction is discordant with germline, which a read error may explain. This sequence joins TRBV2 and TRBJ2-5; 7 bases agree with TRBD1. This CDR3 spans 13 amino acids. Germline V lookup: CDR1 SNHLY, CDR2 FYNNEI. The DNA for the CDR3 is TGTGCCAGCAGTGAAGCAGACAACAGGGGCTTGGGATTC. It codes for CASSEADNRGLGF.

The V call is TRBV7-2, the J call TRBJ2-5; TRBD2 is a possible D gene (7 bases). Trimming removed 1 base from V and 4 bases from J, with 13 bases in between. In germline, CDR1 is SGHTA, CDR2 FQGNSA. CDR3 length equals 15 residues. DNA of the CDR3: TGTGCCAGCAGCTTAGTAGTCGCGGGGGCAGAGACCCAGTACTTC. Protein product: CASSLVVAGAETQYF.

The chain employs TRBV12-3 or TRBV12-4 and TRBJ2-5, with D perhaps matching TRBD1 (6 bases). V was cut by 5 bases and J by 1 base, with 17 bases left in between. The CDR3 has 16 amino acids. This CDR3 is CASSPWDTLGQETQYF. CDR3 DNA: TGTGCCAGCAGTCCCTGGGACACCCTGGGCCAAGAGACCCAGTACTTC.

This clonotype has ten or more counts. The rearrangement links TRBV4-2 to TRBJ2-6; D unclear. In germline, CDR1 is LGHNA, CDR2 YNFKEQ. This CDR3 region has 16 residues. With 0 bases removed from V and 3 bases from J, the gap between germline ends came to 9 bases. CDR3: CASSQEYFSGANVLTF. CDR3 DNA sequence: TGTGCCAGCAGCCAAGAATATTTTAGTGGGGCCAACGTCCTGACTTTC.

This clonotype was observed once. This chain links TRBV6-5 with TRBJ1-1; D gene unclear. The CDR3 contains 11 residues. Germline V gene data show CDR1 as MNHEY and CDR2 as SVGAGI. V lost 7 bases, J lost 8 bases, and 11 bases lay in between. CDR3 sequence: CASIPGSEAFF. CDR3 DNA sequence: TGTGCCAGCATCCCGGGGTCAGAAGCTTTCTTT.

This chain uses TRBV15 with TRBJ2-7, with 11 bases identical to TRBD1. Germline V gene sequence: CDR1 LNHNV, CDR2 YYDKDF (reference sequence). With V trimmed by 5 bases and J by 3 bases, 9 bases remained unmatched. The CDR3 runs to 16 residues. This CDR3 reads CATSPGLDRGLYEQYF. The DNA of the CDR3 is TGTGCCACCAGCCCCGGATTGGACAGGGGGCTCTACGAGCAGTACTTC.

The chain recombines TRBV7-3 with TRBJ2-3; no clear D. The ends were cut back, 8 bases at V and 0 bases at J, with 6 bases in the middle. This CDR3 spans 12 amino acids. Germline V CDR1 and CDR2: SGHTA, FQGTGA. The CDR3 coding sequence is TGTGCCAGCGGTGTCAGCACAGATACGCAGTATTTT. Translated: CASGVSTDTQYF.

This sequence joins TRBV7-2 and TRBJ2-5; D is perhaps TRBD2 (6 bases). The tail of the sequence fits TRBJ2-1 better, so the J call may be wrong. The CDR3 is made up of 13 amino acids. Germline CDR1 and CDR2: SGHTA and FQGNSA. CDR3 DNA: TGTGCCAGCAACCCCCGGAAGCGGGATGAGCAGTTCTTC. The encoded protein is CASNPRKRDEQFF.

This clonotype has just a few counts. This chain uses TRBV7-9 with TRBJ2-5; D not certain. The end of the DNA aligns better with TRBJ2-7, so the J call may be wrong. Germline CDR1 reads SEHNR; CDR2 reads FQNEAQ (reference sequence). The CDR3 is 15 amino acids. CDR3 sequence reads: CASSLYDGSSYEQYF. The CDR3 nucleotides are TGTGCCAGCAGCTTATATGACGGTAGCTCCTACGAGCAGTACTTC.

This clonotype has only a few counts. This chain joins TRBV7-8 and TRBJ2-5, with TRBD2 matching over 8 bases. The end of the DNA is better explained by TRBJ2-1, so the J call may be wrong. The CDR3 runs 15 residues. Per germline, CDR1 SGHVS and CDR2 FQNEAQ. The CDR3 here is CASSPDPAGAGEQFF. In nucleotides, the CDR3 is TGTGCCAGCAGCCCAGACCCAGCGGGGGCGGGTGAGCAGTTCTTC.

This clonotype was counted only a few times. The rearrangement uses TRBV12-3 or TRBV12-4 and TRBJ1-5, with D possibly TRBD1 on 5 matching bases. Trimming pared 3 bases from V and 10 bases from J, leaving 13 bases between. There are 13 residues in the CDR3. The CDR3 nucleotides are TGTGCCAGCAGTTTCTCGGACGGGGGACCCCAGCATTTT. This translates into CASSFSDGGPQHF.

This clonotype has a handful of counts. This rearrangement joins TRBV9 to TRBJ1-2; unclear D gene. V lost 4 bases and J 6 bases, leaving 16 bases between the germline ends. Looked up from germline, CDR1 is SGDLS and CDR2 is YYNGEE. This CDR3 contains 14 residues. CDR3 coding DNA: TGTGCCAGCAGCCGTCCCTCATCCGCGGATGGCTACACCTTC. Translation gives CASSRPSSADGYTF.

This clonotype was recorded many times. The CDR3 DNA follows: TGCAGTGCTAGAGGCGATCAGGAGTTCAAGCAGTTCTTC. Its translation is CSARGDQEFKQFF. The chain carries TRBV20-1 and TRBJ2-1; D gene uncertain. Per germline, CDR1 DFQATT and CDR2 SNEGSKA (reference sequence). V lost 1 base and J 11 bases, leaving 15 bases between the germline ends. This CDR3 is 13 amino acids long.

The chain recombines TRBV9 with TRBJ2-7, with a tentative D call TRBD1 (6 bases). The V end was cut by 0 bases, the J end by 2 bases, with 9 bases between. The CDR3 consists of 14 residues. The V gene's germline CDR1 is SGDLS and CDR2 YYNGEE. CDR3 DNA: TGTGCCAGCAGCGTAGGGACAGTTCCCTACGAGCAGTACTTC. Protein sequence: CASSVGTVPYEQYF.